This T cell receptor (beta chain) was captured by sequencing in a study of cytomegalovirus exposure and HLA in healthy donors. Study outcomes and limitations: CMV antigen specificity was confirmed in vitro for three CMV-associated chains. Diagnosis of cytomegalovirus status made by the classifier reportedly showed high specificity and sensitivity. The study put 150 to 200 TCR beta chains on its list as cytomegalovirus-associated.

The protocol was immunoSEQ multiplex PCR, while the TCRdb copy is restricted to in-frame clones and leaves out a portion. The data hold 250,000 to 400,000 clones, with roughly 88% observed a single time. The CDR3 totals 12 residues. V was shortened by 2 bases and J by 8 bases, with 12 bases between the two germline ends. CDR1 is GTSNPN, CDR2 SVGIG, per germline (reference sequence). Regarding this clone: Its antigen is not known.

Sequencing input: PBMCs. This sequence was found in a man aged 25 to 40 in good health and CMV-seronegative. V usage is TRBV30 and J usage is TRBJ1-2; perhaps TRBD1 as D (6 bases). The CDR3 is CAWSLGGGGYTF. The CDR3 coding sequence is TGTGCCTGGAGTTTAGGGGGGGGAGGCTACACCTTC.